This T cell receptor beta chain was recorded in a study of blood T cell repertoires in COVID-19. The CDR3 spans 14 residues. Germline CDR1 and CDR2: MDHEN and SYDVKM. J was trimmed by 4 bases and V by 6 bases; bases with no gene match: 7. The protocol was immunoSEQ multiplex PCR, while the TCRdb copy is restricted to in-frame clones and leaves out a portion. The data contain roughly 24,000 clones, 90% of them singletons. The V gene is TRBV28, the J gene TRBJ2-5, with 8 positions matching TRBD2. Material: peripheral blood. This sequence originates from an older woman with active COVID-19. The CDR3 DNA is TGTGCCAGCAGAGATAGCGGGATTGTAGAGACCCAGTACTTC. It translates to CASRDSGIVETQYF. The variable domain in full, with the rest retrieved from reference TRBV28 and TRBJ2-5, is DVKVTQSSRYLVKRTGEKVFLECVQDMDHENMFWYRQDPGLGLRLIYFSYDVKMKEKGDIPEGYSVSREKKERFSLILESASTNQTSMYLCASRDSGIVETQYFGPGTRLLVL.